A selection of T cell receptor beta chains follows, all from one sample in a study of identical twins. TCRdb reanalysed the 5' RACE reads using MiXCR and keeps one entry per CDR3 protein. The sample lists some 660,000 distinct CDR3 sequences, over 8.5% occurring once. The sample also formed part of further work on yellow fever vaccine responses in identical twins.

The sample was PBMCs. Receptors were obtained from a woman aged 18 to 35 in good health. Each CDR3 is given with its conserved first and last residue. A D gene is named only where the DNA matches it firmly. Where a row states a size, it is once, few, many or the class of an expanded clone; other rows omit it.

d_call,j_call,clone_size,v_call,cdr3_nt,cdr3_aa
TRBD2,TRBJ2-7,-,TRBV20-1,TGCAGTGCTAGTCTGGGCCTAGCGGGCGGCGAGCAGTACTTC,CSASLGLAGGEQYF
-,TRBJ2-3,-,TRBV6-5,TGTGCCAGCAGTTACTTCGCAGGGCCGGGCATGAATACGCAGTATTTT,CASSYFAGPGMNTQYF
-,TRBJ2-1,-,TRBV20-1,TGCAGTGCTAGATATGTCAGGTCCCCCTCCTACAATGAGCAGTTCTTC,CSARYVRSPSYNEQFF
TRBD2,TRBJ2-7,-,TRBV27,TGTGCCAGCAGAGTAACCTTAGCGGGGACCTACGAGCAGTACTTC,CASRVTLAGTYEQYF
TRBD1,TRBJ2-7,many,TRBV20-1,TGCAGTGCTAGAGCGTGGGGGACAGCTTCTTACGAGCAGTACTTC,CSARAWGTASYEQYF
-,TRBJ1-5,few,TRBV6-1,TGTGCCACCAACGACAGGCGCCATCAGCCCCAGCATTTT,CATNDRRHQPQHF
TRBD1,TRBJ1-2,-,TRBV15,TGTGCCACCAGCAGAGCCACAGGGGTTGACGGCTACACCTTC,CATSRATGVDGYTF
-,TRBJ1-2,many,TRBV7-9,TGTGCCAGCAGCTTAGCTGGTGGTCCTATAAGAGGCTACACCTTC,CASSLAGGPIRGYTF
-,TRBJ2-1,few,TRBV9,TGTGCCAGCAGCCCGACCGGGTCCGAGCAGTTCTTC,CASSPTGSEQFF
TRBD2,TRBJ2-1,few,TRBV6-2/TRBV6-3,TGTGCCAGCAGTTACCTAGCGGCGGTTCAAAACAATGAGCAGTTCTTC,CASSYLAAVQNNEQFF
TRBD1,TRBJ1-2,many,TRBV3-1,TGTGCCAGCAGCCAAAGGGGGCGAACTGGCTACACCTTC,CASSQRGRTGYTF